This T cell receptor beta chain was recorded in a study of cytomegalovirus exposure and HLA in healthy donors (dated by TCRdb to between 2016 and 2019). Some background on the complete study: An earlier analysis of some 600 of the donors reported roughly 300 Gb of sequence data and around 110 million unique TCR beta sequences obtained from about 200 million T cells. About 300 gigabases of sequencing data and 91 million or so unique TCR sequences made up an early release that covered under 750 HLA-typed donors. The study was designed to test whether signatures of past pathogen exposure could be identified by cataloging public T cell receptors. Across under 500 genotyped donors of the cohort, an average of roughly 250,000 unique TCR beta nucleotide sequences per donor were sequenced, and roughly 17% of those sequences were non-productive. The study combined high-throughput TCR immunosequencing, statistical association of individual TCRs with disease status, and machine learning to predict cytomegalovirus infection status. An earlier analysis of nearly 600 of the donors applied high-throughput TCR beta sequencing to assess whether each TCR beta V gene segment acted as functional or pseudogenic. The number of donors typed differed by locus, with roughly 629-640 for A, B, C, DRB1 and DQB1, approximately 500 for DQA1, some 570 for DPA1, and 472 for DPB1. Genome-wide SNP genotypes for about three fifths of the roughly 670 donors were used in a later genetic analysis, which treated that subset as a discovery cohort. Donor age, sex, ethnicity and CMV serostatus were compiled alongside the repertoire data. HLA typing included class I and class II loci at four-digit resolution. A later analysis re-examined previously published TCR beta repertoires from just over 650 donors and added high-resolution HLA genotyping to investigate patterns of TCR occurrence. In addition to the first cohort of 666 subjects, a separate validation cohort of 130 or so different subjects was used. Because of strong linkage in the cohort, roughly five DR-DQ haplotypes were treated as single units for association and clustering. Rather than using new phenotypic data, the later analysis identified candidate immune exposures from TCR beta sequences and from how often those sequences occurred across donors. All discovery cohort repertoires had been generated on a single sequencing platform. The genetic ancestry cluster associated with self-reported Caucasian donors included about 81% of the 398 genotyped donors. The study profiled the T cell repertoires of fewer than 850 subjects by immunosequencing and related them to cytomegalovirus serostatus. General findings and caveats noted by the study authors: The only immune exposure information available for the cohort was CMV serostatus. Specific HLA alleles were associated with 15,000 to 20,000 TCR beta sequences at a false discovery rate of 0.05 in a later analysis. The classifier was reported to diagnose cytomegalovirus status with high specificity and sensitivity in both the original and validation cohorts. Across donors, most TCR sequences were observed very rarely, whereas some public TCRs were present in many individuals. Most CMV-associated TCR beta chains appeared to be HLA-restricted in a later analysis, and the HLA associations seemed to be driven largely by CMV exposure. The presence/absence analyses assumed that sequencing depth was roughly uniform across donors, and that assumption may not be true. In a later analysis, several top co-occurrence clusters were reported to appear linked to parvovirus B19, influenza, CMV and Epstein-Barr virus. In a later analysis, TCR association rates were found to vary across HLA loci, with the most associated TCRs seen for DRB1 alleles and the fewest for HLA-C alleles. In an earlier analysis of approximately 590 of the donors, most TCR beta V segments were observed in productive rearrangements about 87% or about 30% of the time, broadly matching IMGT annotations. When HLA alleles, especially DR and DQ, strongly co-occurred, attributing TCR associations to individual alleles was difficult. A further reported finding was that TCR beta sequences accurately predicted the HLA-A and HLA-B alleles for most subjects in the first cohort. A cluster of highly shared sequence variants was judged likely to represent a technical artifact of the sequencing pipeline. HLA typing was unavailable for some donors at each locus, so association tests used only the typed subset. In a later analysis, HLA-associated TCR beta chains were found to be more clonally expanded and to have lower generation probabilities than equally common non-associated chains. The earlier analysis of a few hundred of the donors excluded roughly 16 rarely observed V segments, including chromosome 9 orphons, because counts were too low. In a later genetic analysis, a missense DCLRE1C variant was associated with V-gene and J-gene trimming of TCR beta chains, and the association was replicated in an independent cohort. In this cohort, only TCR beta chains were sequenced, and detectable features were limited by the absence of alpha or paired-chain data. In the study, 150 to 200 TCR beta chains were listed as associated with cytomegalovirus. A few of the identified cytomegalovirus-associated TCR beta chains were confirmed in vitro to be specific for cytomegalovirus antigens. In a later genetic analysis, fewer N-insertions in productive TCRs were reported among donors in an Asian-associated ancestry cluster than the roughly 640-donor mean. The 87-base-pair reads could not distinguish some IMGT-functional V segments, including TRBV6-2 and TRBV6-3, so those segments were excluded. Correlated functional status among segregating V segments might reflect linkage disequilibrium, but an unknown experimental factor could not be ruled out. The authors suggested that the approach could potentially be extended to other disease states and immunological phenotypes.

The library was obtained by the immunoSEQ multiplex PCR assay. For the multiplex PCR, a mixture combining 60 forward primers for TCR Vbeta segments and 13 reverse primers for TCR Jbeta segments was used. A multiplex PCR assay on genomic DNA amplified the CDR3 region of rearranged TCR beta genes. On the Illumina HiSeq System, the amplified TCR beta libraries were sequenced as 87-base-pair reads. The paper's processing steps were these. A later analysis counted tens of millions of unique TCR beta chains across the 670 or so repertoires, and about 10 million of these chains were shared by at least two donors. A nearest-neighbor algorithm error-corrected the raw reads and collapsed the reads into unique sequences, merging closely related sequences to remove PCR and sequencing errors. To assign V, D and J gene segments, CDR3 sequences were aligned to IMGT reference sequences. For a sequence to be retained, a match of at least six nucleotides was required to both a V gene segment and a J gene segment. A rearrangement counted as productive if the CDR3 had no stop codons and remained in frame with V and J, and every other rearrangement counted as non-productive. Following IMGT convention, CDR3 was defined as the stretch from the second conserved V-encoded cysteine to the conserved J-encoded phenylalanine. Sequences without an unambiguous match to a single V gene segment were excluded from the earlier analysis of almost 600 of the donors. In an earlier analysis of roughly 600 of the donors, a V segment was called functional when productive rearrangements were above 56.7%, and segregating when the standard deviation between donors exceeded 5%. A statistical classification framework was developed to diagnose cytomegalovirus status using the catalog of TCR beta chain sequences. V and J gene assignment, in a later analysis, came from comparing TCR nucleotide sequences with IMGT/GENE-DB human TR gene sequences. In a later analysis, CDR3 sequences and most-parsimonious VDJ recombination scenarios were assigned using the TCRdist pipeline. In a later analysis, every TCR beta chain was defined by the combination of its CDR3 amino acid sequence and its V-gene family, and reads without a unique V-gene family were dropped. In a later analysis, approximately 590 highly shared, low-generation-probability nucleotide sequences were removed to address suspected cross-contamination and a sequencing artifact. In a later analysis, a clonal expansion index for each public chain was calculated from normalized within-repertoire ranks of inferred template counts. In a later analysis, generation probabilities were computed using a VDJ recombination model fitted to out-of-frame rearrangements, and the results were checked against IGoR. In a later analysis, TCR-TCR, TCR-HLA and TCR-CMV co-occurrence was scored with hypergeometric tests, and a repertoire-size bias correction was applied to TCR pairs. A later analysis estimated false discovery rates by permuting HLA or CMV assignments 20 times. A later analysis grouped co-occurring TCRs with DBSCAN, adding TCRdist sequence similarity when clustering within HLA-allele-positive subsets. Repertoires with fewer than 30,000 or more than 120,000 public chains were left out of co-occurrence clustering, as were about five repertoires with anomalous nucleotide sharing. The immuneACCESS repertoire file appears here via TCRdb, limited to in-frame rearrangements. These files lack a portion of the clones; in checked studies, under half of the deficit traces to unresolved V genes, and the cause of the others is not known. V, J and clone size are taken as reported in that table, and D and trimming were inferred from the DNA itself. This sample comprises some 180,000 clones, about 82% of them detected only once. Of the sample, around 1.5% is held by the ten largest clones.

To note about this clone: What antigen it recognizes has not been identified. Base qualities are not at hand, and no much larger clone is one base apart.

The cohort consisted of some 730 healthy bone marrow donors. Cohort members were all nominally healthy when sampled, although unrecorded immune exposures were likely present. The donor tested CMV seronegative and was one of the 352 seronegative cohort members. Every donor gave a peripheral blood sample, and the peripheral blood mononuclear cells from that sample were used for TCR beta sequencing. The Qiagen DNeasy Blood Extraction Kit was used to extract genomic DNA from the blood cell samples. The germline V gene (reference sequence) sets CDR1 to GTSNPN and CDR2 to SVGIG. The CDR3 measures 13 amino acids from cysteine to phenylalanine. Of all the DNA, just the CDR3 is kept, 39 bases in frame from base 1. Trimming at the junction amounts to 3 bases on V and 2 bases on J, and the germline ends lie 8 bases apart.

Specimen: PBMCs. The receptor's source is a man between 18 and 35 years old in good health and CMV-seronegative. The chain uses TRBV30 and TRBJ1-5, and possibly TRBD1, on 6 matching bases. The DNA sequence is given as TGTGCCTGGAGATCAGGGGGCAATCAGCCCCAGCATTTT. Its protein reads: CAWRSGGNQPQHF.